This entry lists 14 T cell receptor beta chains sequenced from one sample in a study of T cells in Graves' hyperthyroidism and ophthalmopathy. RNA transcripts served as the template for amplifying TCR beta CDR3 regions. Carried out on the TCR CDR3, a first-round RT-PCR used the HTBI primer set. MiXCR was run by TCRdb on the multiplex PCR reads, yielding one entry per CDR3 protein. The table shows over 500,000 distinct CDR3 sequences, with 15% to 20% occurring only once. The sequencing sample was made of blood. Source of these receptors: a woman aged 25 to 39 with Graves' ophthalmopathy.

V usage is TRBV12-3 or TRBV12-4 and J usage is TRBJ2-5; D unclear. The CDR3 spans 15 residues. V lost 3 bases and J 4 bases, leaving 15 bases between the germline ends. The CDR3 DNA follows: TGTGCCAGCAGTTTTTCCGGGCCCAGAGGAGAGACCCAGTACTTC. Protein sequence: CASSFSGPRGETQYF.

This clonotype appeared many times. The genes are TRBV12-3 or TRBV12-4 and TRBJ1-1; D is uncertain. The CDR3 has 15 amino acids. Trimming took off 6 bases at V and 1 base at J, with 15 bases between the two ends. The DNA for the CDR3 is TGTGCCAGCAGCCTCGGGTCTACGGGGAACACTGAAGCTTTCTTT. Its translation: CASSLGSTGNTEAFF.

This clonotype was seen ten or more times. The chain is built from TRBV11-2 and TRBJ2-7; TRBD2 matches at 10 bases. V was clipped by 2 bases and J by 1 base; unmatched bases: 2. Germline-derived CDR1 and CDR2 are SGHAT and FQNNGV. The CDR3 spans 15 residues. Here the CDR3 reads CASSLWTSGSYEQYF. CDR3 sequence (DNA): TGTGCCAGCAGCTTATGGACTAGCGGTTCCTACGAGCAGTACTTC. Full variable domain (missing parts from reference TRBV11-2 and TRBJ2-7): EAGVAQSPRYKIIEKRQSVAFWCNPISGHATLYWYQQILGQGPKLLIQFQNNGVVDDSQLPKDRFSAERLKGVDSTLKIQPAKLEDSAVYLCASSLWTSGSYEQYFGPGTRLTVT.

This clonotype was seen more than once but under ten times. Being one base from a much bigger clone, this may be a read error. This rearrangement joins TRBV20-1 to TRBJ2-5; 8 nucleotides match TRBD2. With V trimmed by 1 base and J by 4 bases, 8 bases remained unmatched. The germline CDR1 and CDR2 sequences are DFQATT and SNEGSKA (reference sequence). The CDR3 is 15 amino acids. The DNA of the CDR3 is TGCAGTGCTAGAGGGGGCCGGGAGGGCCGAGAGACCCAGTACTTC. Encoded protein: CSARGGREGRETQYF.

This clonotype has a handful of counts. The chain recombines TRBV4-2 with TRBJ2-1; no firm D call. Trimming pared 0 bases from V and 5 bases from J, leaving 11 bases between. The CDR3 length is 15 residues. Per the germline V gene, CDR1 is LGHNA and CDR2 is YNFKEQ. CDR3 nucleotides: TGTGCCAGCAGCCAAGACCCATTGATCGACAATGAGCAGTTCTTC. Protein sequence: CASSQDPLIDNEQFF.

This clonotype was counted ten times or more. V is TRBV20-1 and J is TRBJ2-7; TRBD2 matches at 9 bases. The CDR3 totals 16 residues. Germline assignment: CDR1 DFQATT and CDR2 SNEGSKA (reference sequence). Trimming cost V 1 base and J 2 bases; bases outside gene matches: 9. The CDR3 region is CSARVSGGRAPYEQYF. Here the CDR3 DNA reads TGCAGTGCTAGAGTCTCTGGCGGGAGGGCCCCCTACGAGCAGTACTTC.

At least ten counts were recorded for this clonotype. The rearrangement uses TRBV7-6 and TRBJ2-3; D is possibly TRBD1 (6 bases). The V and J ends lost 2 bases and 6 bases respectively, with 9 bases between them. Germline V CDR1 and CDR2: SGHVS, FNYEAQ. The CDR3 is 13 amino acids. The CDR3 loop is CASSLSQGDTQYF. The CDR3, as DNA: TGTGCCAGCAGCTTATCCCAGGGGGATACGCAGTATTTT.

This clonotype came up a few times. At one end the junction does not follow the germline gene, possibly because of a read error. The chain is built from TRBV7-7 and TRBJ2-2; D remains ambiguous. The CDR3 is 13 amino acids. The germline V gene encodes CDR1 SSHAT and CDR2 FNYEAQ (reference sequence). The CDR3 DNA reads as TGTGCTAGCAGCCGTGCAAACACCGGGGAGCTGTTTTTT. It specifies CASSRANTGELFF.

The gene calls are TRBV9 and TRBJ2-7; a weak D match, TRBD2 (6 bases). CDR1 is SGDLS, CDR2 YYNGEE, per germline. The CDR3 sequence is 15 residues long. Trimming removed 0 bases from V and 6 bases from J, with 16 bases in between. CDR3 loop: CASSVGNGRSFEQYF. The CDR3 DNA is TGTGCCAGCAGCGTAGGGAACGGGAGATCATTCGAGCAGTACTTC.

This clonotype was detected many times. The chain carries TRBV9 and TRBJ2-2, with 7 bases lining up with TRBD2. Germline values: CDR1 SGDLS, CDR2 YYNGEE. CDR3 size: 15 residues. V lost 0 bases and J lost 6; bases outside the gene matches: 5. CDR3 nucleotide sequence: TGTGCCAGCAGCGTAGCCCCGACTAGCTCCGGGGAGCTGTTTTTT. It encodes CASSVAPTSSGELFF.

The chain has TRBV6-1 and TRBJ2-1; 8 bases line up with TRBD2. The CDR3 loop spans 15 amino acids. The trim removed 7 bases at V and 6 bases at J, leaving 11 bases unmatched. Germline V gives CDR1 MNHNS, CDR2 SASEGT. The CDR3 loop is CASTQAGVGFNEQFF. The DNA of the CDR3 is TGTGCCAGCACCCAAGCGGGGGTTGGATTCAATGAGCAGTTCTTC.

With regard to this clonotype: Since a much larger clone is just one base distant, this may be a read error. This rearrangement joins TRBV18 to TRBJ2-5; perhaps TRBD2 as D (5 bases). The germline V gene has CDR1 KGHSH and CDR2 LQKENI. The CDR3 consists of 14 residues. V lost 3 bases and J lost 5, with 13 bases in between. CDR3 loop: CASSPQTGCETQYF. The DNA for the CDR3 is TGTGCCAGCTCACCCCAAACGGGATGCGAGACCCAGTACTTC.

This chain links TRBV20-1 with TRBJ2-7; TRBD2 agrees at 12 bases. Trimming cost V 3 bases and J 2 bases; bases outside gene matches: 5. The CDR3 spans 15 residues. Germline V CDR1 and CDR2: DFQATT, SNEGSKA (reference sequence). CDR3 sequence: CSASVTSGGTYEQYF. Here the CDR3 DNA reads TGCAGTGCTAGTGTGACTAGCGGGGGCACCTACGAGCAGTACTTC.

This clonotype has a count of ten or more. The genes are TRBV5-1 and TRBJ2-1; TRBD2 matches 13 bases. From germline, CDR1 is SGHRS and CDR2 YFSETQ. Trimming removed 4 bases from V and 6 bases from J; junction bases left unmatched: 4. CDR3 length: 15 residues. CDR3 protein: CASSPGTSGTNEQFF. The CDR3 nucleotides are TGCGCCAGCAGCCCTGGGACTAGCGGGACCAATGAGCAGTTCTTC.